This entry lists 23 T cell receptor beta chains sequenced from one sample in a study of T cell responses to AZD1222 COVID-19 vaccine. Here immunoSEQ multiplex PCR was the method, and the copy in TCRdb shows in-frame clones only, minus some. In the table there are about 140,000 clones, 91% of which are singletons. The sample was peripheral blood, taken 28 days after the second dose of the MenACWY control vaccine. All receptors derive from an adult who received the MenACWY meningococcal vaccine as a control.

The J gene is TRBJ2-5, the V gene TRBV28; D unresolved. The CDR3 contains 13 residues. V lost 3 bases to trimming and J lost 2 bases, with 7 bases between them. CDR1 and CDR2 from the germline V gene are MDHEN and SYDVKM. The CDR3 region has the DNA TGTGCCAGCAGTTTTCAGACGCAAGAGACCCAGTACTTC. Protein product: CASSFQTQETQYF. The full variable domain, completed using reference TRBV28 and TRBJ2-5, is DVKVTQSSRYLVKRTGEKVFLECVQDMDHENMFWYRQDPGLGLRLIYFSYDVKMKEKGDIPEGYSVSREKKERFSLILESASTNQTSMYLCASSFQTQETQYFGPGTRLLVL.

This chain connects TRBV19 to TRBJ1-1; 8 bases align to TRBD1. From germline, CDR1 is LNHDA and CDR2 SQIVND (reference sequence). The CDR3 sequence is 15 residues long. Trimming cost V 5 bases and J 6 bases; bases outside gene matches: 11. The CDR3 protein is CASSQQGQVKAEAFF. The CDR3 coding sequence is TGTGCCAGTAGTCAACAGGGACAGGTGAAGGCTGAAGCTTTCTTT.

This chain connects TRBV11-1 to TRBJ2-1; 11 nucleotides match TRBD2. This CDR3 contains 16 residues. Per the germline V gene, CDR1 is SGHAT and CDR2 is FQDESV (reference sequence). The V gene end was trimmed by 5 bases and the J gene end by 4 bases; junction bases not matched to a gene: 7. The CDR3 sequence: CASSPGTSGKYNEQFF. The CDR3, as DNA: TGTGCCAGCAGCCCGGGGACTAGCGGTAAATACAATGAGCAGTTCTTC.

CDR3 nucleotide sequence: TGTGCCAGTAGTATCCCAGCGACGGGAAACTATGGCTACACCTTC. Translating gives CASSIPATGNYGYTF. This rearrangement joins TRBV19 to TRBJ1-2; D is unresolved. The CDR3 is made up of 15 amino acids. The V end lost 3 bases, the J end lost 2 bases, and 13 bases lay between the germline ends. Per germline, CDR1 LNHDA and CDR2 SQIVND (reference sequence). Full variable domain (missing parts from reference TRBV19 and TRBJ1-2): DGGITQSPKYLFRKEGQNVTLSCEQNLNHDAMYWYRQDPGQGLRLIYYSQIVNDFQKGDIAEGYSVSREKKESFPLTVTSAQKNPTAFYLCASSIPATGNYGYTFGSGTRLTVV.

The V call is TRBV7-2, the J call TRBJ2-6; 12 nucleotides match TRBD1. The J segment lost 3 bases and the V segment lost 3 bases, leaving 3 bases of the junction unmatched. The CDR3 contains 17 residues. Germline V CDR1 and CDR2: SGHTA, FQGNSA. This chain's CDR3 is CASSLGQGAYGANVLTF. The CDR3 DNA reads TGTGCCAGCAGCTTGGGACAGGGGGCGTATGGGGCCAACGTCCTGACTTTC.

This clone was observed a single time. The DNA for the CDR3 is TGTGCCAGCAGCCAACGTCCAGGGGGCGGCTACACCTTC. Protein sequence: CASSQRPGGGYTF. J is TRBJ1-2 and V is TRBV3-1 (or the pseudogene TRBV3-2); 8 positions agree with TRBD1. CDR3 length equals 13 residues. Trimming cost V 2 bases and J 8 bases; bases outside gene matches: 4. CDR1 LGHDT and CDR2 YNNKEL come from the germline V gene (reference sequence).

In this sample, this clone turned up a few times. This chain connects TRBV10-2 to TRBJ1-6; D is ambiguous. Germline assignment: CDR1 WSHSY and CDR2 SAAADI. The CDR3 consists of 13 residues. The V gene lost 7 bases and the J gene lost 11 bases, with 15 bases spanning the gap. The CDR3 loop is CASKGSDGAPLHF. The CDR3 nucleotides read TGCGCCAGCAAAGGGTCGGATGGGGCACCCCTCCACTTT.

This clone has a single count. This chain links TRBV28 with TRBJ2-5; 7 positions agree with TRBD1. V dropped 6 bases and J dropped 3; count of bases not matched to a gene: 1. The V gene's germline CDR1 is MDHEN and CDR2 SYDVKM. The CDR3 is made up of 12 amino acids. CDR3 nucleotide sequence: TGTGCCAGCAGAGGGACAGAAGAGACCCAGTACTTC. It encodes CASRGTEETQYF.

CDR3 in amino acids: CASSQRGSGTGELFF. Written as DNA, the CDR3 is TGTGCCAGCAGCCAAAGGGGGTCTGGCACCGGGGAGCTGTTTTTT. The gene calls are TRBV3-1 (or the pseudogene TRBV3-2) and TRBJ2-2; TRBD1 is a possible D gene (6 bases). V dropped 2 bases and J dropped 4 bases, with 11 bases sitting between them. CDR1 is LGHDT and CDR2 is YNNKEL in the germline V gene (reference sequence). CDR3 length: 15 residues.

This chain uses TRBV9 with TRBJ1-6, with TRBD1 identical over 8 bases. Germline trimming cut 4 bases from V and 7 bases from J; bases unmatched to any gene: 7. This CDR3 is 15 amino acids long. Germline V gives CDR1 SGDLS, CDR2 YYNGEE. The CDR3 DNA reads TGTGCCAGCAGCACCGGACAGGGAGAAAATTCACCCCTCCACTTT. Amino acids: CASSTGQGENSPLHF.

V gene TRBV9 combines with J gene TRBJ2-1; D is tentatively TRBD1 or TRBD2 (5 bases each). CDR1 is SGDLS and CDR2 is YYNGEE in the germline V gene. Trimming took 3 bases from V and 5 from J, leaving 12 bases between them. This CDR3 spans 14 amino acids. The CDR3 region is CASSAGTGNNEQFF. DNA for the CDR3: TGTGCCAGCAGCGCAGGGACCGGGAACAATGAGCAGTTCTTC. The full variable domain, rest sourced from reference TRBV9 and TRBJ2-1, is DSGVTQTPKHLITATGQRVTLRCSPRSGDLSVYWYQQSLDQGLQFLIQYYNGEERAKGNILERFSAQQFPDLHSELNLSSLELGDSALYFCASSAGTGNNEQFFGPGTRLTVL.

This chain uses TRBV7-8 with TRBJ2-5, with 7 bases matching TRBD2. This CDR3 comprises 17 residues. Germline CDR1 reads SGHVS; CDR2 reads FQNEAQ. The trim removed 6 bases at V and 0 bases at J, leaving 13 bases unmatched. CDR3 nucleotide sequence: TGTGCCAGCAGTGACCCCCGACCACTAGCGTACCAAGAGACCCAGTACTTC. This sequence encodes CASSDPRPLAYQETQYF.

The chain links TRBV6-6 to TRBJ1-4, with 10 bases identical to TRBD1. In germline, CDR1 is MNHNY, CDR2 SVGAGI (reference sequence). V shed 6 bases and J 8 bases; nucleotides not matched to a gene: 6. CDR3 length: 14 amino acids. This CDR3 is CASRMGQGREKLFF. The CDR3 DNA reads TGTGCCAGCAGGATGGGACAGGGGAGAGAAAAACTGTTTTTT.

The chain couples TRBV12-3 or TRBV12-4 to TRBJ1-2, with TRBD1 identical over 7 bases. Trimming took 5 bases from V and 9 from J; bases not matched to a gene: 6. The length of the CDR3 is 12 residues. The CDR3: CASSREQGSYTF. Here the CDR3 DNA reads TGTGCCAGCAGTCGGGAACAGGGGAGCTACACCTTC.

The genes are TRBV5-5 and TRBJ2-3; the D gene could be TRBD1 or TRBD2 (6 bases each). The CDR3 contains 16 residues. V lost 2 bases and J lost 2, with 15 bases in between. Germline values: CDR1 SGHKS, CDR2 YYEKEE (reference sequence). Here the CDR3 reads CASSLQGGWVTDTQYF. CDR3 nucleotide sequence: TGTGCCAGCAGCTTACAGGGAGGTTGGGTCACAGATACGCAGTATTTT.

This chain joins TRBV19 and TRBJ2-7; D could derive from TRBD1 or TRBD2 (5 bases each). The germline V and J ends were trimmed by 3 bases and 7 bases, with 28 bases remaining between them. The V gene's germline CDR1 is LNHDA and CDR2 SQIVND (reference sequence). This CDR3 comprises 18 residues. CDR3 bases: TGTGCCAGTAGTATTACCTCGGGGCCCCGGTACCCCTCTGGGGAGCAGTACTTC. Its protein is CASSITSGPRYPSGEQYF. Full variable domain (missing parts from reference TRBV19 and TRBJ2-7): DGGITQSPKYLFRKEGQNVTLSCEQNLNHDAMYWYRQDPGQGLRLIYYSQIVNDFQKGDIAEGYSVSREKKESFPLTVTSAQKNPTAFYLCASSITSGPRYPSGEQYFGPGTRLTVT.

This rearrangement joins TRBV29-1 to TRBJ2-5; D is undetermined. V shed 3 bases and J shed 2 bases, with 4 bases lying between them. Germline lookup yields CDR1 SQVTM and CDR2 ANQGSEA. This CDR3 is built from 11 residues. CDR3 DNA sequence: TGCAGCGTTGACAGTCAAGAGACCCAGTACTTC. It yields the protein CSVDSQETQYF.

The chain links TRBV11-3 to TRBJ2-3; D is possibly TRBD2 (5 bases). The CDR3 loop spans 16 amino acids. Germline values: CDR1 SGHNT, CDR2 YENEEA. Trimming stripped 1 base from V and 1 base from J, with 12 bases between. The CDR3 region is CASSLGGLAGTDTQYF. DNA for the CDR3: TGTGCCAGCAGCTTAGGAGGGTTGGCAGGCACAGATACGCAGTATTTT.

V usage is TRBV7-3 and J usage is TRBJ2-5, with 12 positions matching TRBD2. Germline CDR1 and CDR2: SGHTA and FQGTGA. J gave up 4 bases and V 4 bases, and 4 bases lay outside the gene matches. The CDR3 consists of 15 residues. The CDR3 spells CASSSSGGAGETQYF. CDR3 nucleotide sequence: TGTGCCAGCAGCTCTAGCGGGGGGGCCGGAGAGACCCAGTACTTC.

CDR3 in DNA: TGTGCCAGCAGCAAACAGCTACAAGAGACCCAGTACTTC. It translates to CASSKQLQETQYF. This rearrangement joins TRBV28 to TRBJ2-5; the D is unclear. This CDR3 contains 13 residues. Trimming stripped 6 bases from V and 2 bases from J, with 10 bases between. CDR1 and CDR2 from the germline V gene are MDHEN and SYDVKM.

The chain uses TRBV11-3 and TRBJ2-1, with 11 positions matching TRBD2. J lost 6 bases, V lost 1 base, and 8 bases had no gene match. This CDR3 is 17 amino acids long. Germline lookup yields CDR1 SGHNT and CDR2 YENEEA. The CDR3 sequence: CASSLALAGGVRNEQFF. The CDR3 DNA follows: TGTGCCAGCAGCTTAGCGCTAGCGGGAGGAGTCCGCAATGAGCAGTTCTTC.

This clone showed up just once. The V gene is TRBV2, the J gene TRBJ2-6; D is unresolved. Trimming removed 2 bases from V and 2 bases from J, with 19 bases in between. This CDR3 has 19 residues. Germline loops: CDR1 SNHLY, CDR2 FYNNEI. CDR3 in DNA: TGTGCCAGCAGTGAACAATTGGGCAGGCCGGGCGCTGGGGCCAACGTCCTGACTTTC. It specifies CASSEQLGRPGAGANVLTF.

This clone occurred a few times. The V call is TRBV6-4, the J call TRBJ2-1, with D hard to call. This CDR3 contains 13 residues. The V gene's germline CDR1 is MRHNA and CDR2 SNTAGT. Trimming pared 6 bases from V and 7 bases from J, leaving 13 bases between. The chain's CDR3 is CASSPNIANEQFF. The CDR3 region has the DNA TGTGCCAGCAGCCCAAACATAGCAAATGAGCAGTTCTTC.